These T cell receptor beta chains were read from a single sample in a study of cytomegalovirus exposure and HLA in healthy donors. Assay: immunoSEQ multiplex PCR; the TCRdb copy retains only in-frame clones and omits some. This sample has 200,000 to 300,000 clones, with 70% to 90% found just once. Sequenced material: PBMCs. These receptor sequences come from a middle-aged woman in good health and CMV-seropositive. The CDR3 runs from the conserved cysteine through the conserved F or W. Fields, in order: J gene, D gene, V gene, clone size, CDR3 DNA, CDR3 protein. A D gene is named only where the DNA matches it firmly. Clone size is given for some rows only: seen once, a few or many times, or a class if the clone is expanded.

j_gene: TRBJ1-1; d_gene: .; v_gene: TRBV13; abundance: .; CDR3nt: TGTGCCAGCAGCCTACCCCCGGGACACGCGAACACTGAAGCTTTCTTT; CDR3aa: CASSLPPGHANTEAFF
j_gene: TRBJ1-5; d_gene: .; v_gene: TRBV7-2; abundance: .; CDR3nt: TGTGCCAGCAGCTTCCAGGGAAGCAATCAGCCCCAGCATTTT; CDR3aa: CASSFQGSNQPQHF
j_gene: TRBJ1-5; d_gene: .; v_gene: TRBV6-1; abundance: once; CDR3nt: TGTGCCAGCAGTGAGTGGGCCCCCCCGGAGCCCCAGCATTTT; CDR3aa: CASSEWAPPEPQHF
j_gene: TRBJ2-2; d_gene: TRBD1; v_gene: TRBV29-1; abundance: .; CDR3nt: TGCAGCGTTCGAGAACAGGGGGCCATTGGGGAGCTGTTTTTT; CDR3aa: CSVREQGAIGELFF
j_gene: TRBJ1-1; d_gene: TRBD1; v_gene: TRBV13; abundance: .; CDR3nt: TGTGCCAGCAGCGTCACCCAGGGGGCCGACACTGAAGCTTTCTTT; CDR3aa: CASSVTQGADTEAFF
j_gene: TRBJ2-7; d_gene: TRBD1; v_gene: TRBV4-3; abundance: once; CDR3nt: TGCGCCAGCAGCCAAGATCTGGCAGGGGGCAACGAGCAGTACTTC; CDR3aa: CASSQDLAGGNEQYF
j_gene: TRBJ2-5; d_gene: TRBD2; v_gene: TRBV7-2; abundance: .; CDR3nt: TGTGCCAGCAGCCGAGGGACTAGCGGGACGGAGACCCAGTACTTC; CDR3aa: CASSRGTSGTETQYF
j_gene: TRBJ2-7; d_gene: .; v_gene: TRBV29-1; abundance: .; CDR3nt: TGCAGCGTTGCGGGGGGCACTTACGAGCAGTACTTC; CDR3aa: CSVAGGTYEQYF
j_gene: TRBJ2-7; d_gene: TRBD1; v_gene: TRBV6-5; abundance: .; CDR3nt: TGTGCCAGCAGACGACAGGGTACTGGCTACGAGCAGTACTTC; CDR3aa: CASRRQGTGYEQYF
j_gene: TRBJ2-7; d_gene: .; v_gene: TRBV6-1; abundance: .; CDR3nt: TGTGCCAGCCTTCACAGGGATGGGTCCTCCGAGCAGTACTTC; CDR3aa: CASLHRDGSSEQYF
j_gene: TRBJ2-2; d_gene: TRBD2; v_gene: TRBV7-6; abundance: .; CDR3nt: TGTGCCAGCAGCTCCCGGGAGGGGACCGGGGAGCTGTTTTTT; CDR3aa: CASSSREGTGELFF
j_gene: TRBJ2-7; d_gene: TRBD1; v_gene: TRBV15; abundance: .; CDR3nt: TGTGCCACCAGCAGGGCGAGGACAGGGATCTACGAGCAGTACTTC; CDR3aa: CATSRARTGIYEQYF
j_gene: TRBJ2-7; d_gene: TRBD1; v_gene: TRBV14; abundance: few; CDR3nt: TGTGCCAGCAGCCAGATGACAGGGGGCTCTGAAGAGCAGTACTTC; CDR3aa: CASSQMTGGSEEQYF
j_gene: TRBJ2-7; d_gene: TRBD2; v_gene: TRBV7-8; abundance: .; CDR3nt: TGTGCCAGCAGCCCGACTAGCGGGGATTCCTACGAGCAGTACTTC; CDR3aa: CASSPTSGDSYEQYF
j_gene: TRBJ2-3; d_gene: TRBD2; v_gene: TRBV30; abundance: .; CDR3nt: TGTGCCTGGGGTTTCCTCGCGGGAGAGTCGAATACGCAGTATTTT; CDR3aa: CAWGFLAGESNTQYF
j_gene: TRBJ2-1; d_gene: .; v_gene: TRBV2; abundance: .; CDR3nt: TGTGCCAGCAGTAGACAGGCCCTGTGGAACAATGAGCAGTTCTTC; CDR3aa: CASSRQALWNNEQFF
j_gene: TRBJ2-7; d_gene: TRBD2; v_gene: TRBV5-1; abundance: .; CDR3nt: TGCGCCAGCAGCTTGGGGGGACTAGCGGGAGATCACGAGCAGTACTTC; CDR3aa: CASSLGGLAGDHEQYF
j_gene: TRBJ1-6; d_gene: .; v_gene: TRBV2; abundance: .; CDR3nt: TGTGCCAGCAGAATGGGCATGAATTCACCCCTCCACTTT; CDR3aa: CASRMGMNSPLHF
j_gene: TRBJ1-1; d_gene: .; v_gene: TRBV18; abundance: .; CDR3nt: TGTGCCAGCTCACGACTACATATCCGAGACACTGAAGCTTTCTTT; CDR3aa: CASSRLHIRDTEAFF
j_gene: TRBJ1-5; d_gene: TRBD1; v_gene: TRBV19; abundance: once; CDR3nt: TGTGCCAGTAGTTCCCGGGACAGGTTCAATCAGCCCCAGCATTTT; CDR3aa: CASSSRDRFNQPQHF
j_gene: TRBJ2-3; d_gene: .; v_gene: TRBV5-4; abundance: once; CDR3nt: TGTGCCAGCAGCTTGAACGCGGGCTCCGGAGATACGCAGTATTTT; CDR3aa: CASSLNAGSGDTQYF
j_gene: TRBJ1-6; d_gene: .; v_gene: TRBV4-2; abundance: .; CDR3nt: TGTGCCAGCAGCCAAGAGACAGGAGGCAATAATTCACCCCTCCACTTT; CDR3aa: CASSQETGGNNSPLHF
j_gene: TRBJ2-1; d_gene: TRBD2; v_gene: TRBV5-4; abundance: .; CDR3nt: TGTGCCAGCAGCGAGGGACTAGCGGGAGGCCTCAATGAGCAGTTCTTC; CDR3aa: CASSEGLAGGLNEQFF
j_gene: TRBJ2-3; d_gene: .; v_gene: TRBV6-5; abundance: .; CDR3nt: TGTGCCAGCAGCCAGGCCAGGGGAAGTGGTACGCAGTATTTT; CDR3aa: CASSQARGSGTQYF
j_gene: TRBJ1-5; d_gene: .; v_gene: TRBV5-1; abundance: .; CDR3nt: TGCGCCAGCAGCTTGGCAGGGGCCGTCTATCAGCCCCAGCATTTT; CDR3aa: CASSLAGAVYQPQHF
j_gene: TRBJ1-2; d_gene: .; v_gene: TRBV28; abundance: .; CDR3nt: TGTGCCAGCACCCATTCACAACCCGGGGGCTATGGCTACACCTTC; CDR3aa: CASTHSQPGGYGYTF
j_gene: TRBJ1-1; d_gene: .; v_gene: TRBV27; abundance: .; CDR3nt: TGTGCCAGCAGTCCAGACAGGACAAGACTTATGAACACTGAAGCTTTCTTT; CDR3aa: CASSPDRTRLMNTEAFF
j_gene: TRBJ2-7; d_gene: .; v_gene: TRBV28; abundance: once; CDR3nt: TGTGCCAGCAGTACCCGGGACAACTCCTACGAGCAGTACTTC; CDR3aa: CASSTRDNSYEQYF
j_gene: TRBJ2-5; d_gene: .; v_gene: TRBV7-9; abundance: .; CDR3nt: TGTGCCAGCAGCTTAGGTGGCTCCCAAGAGACCCAGTACTTC; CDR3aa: CASSLGGSQETQYF
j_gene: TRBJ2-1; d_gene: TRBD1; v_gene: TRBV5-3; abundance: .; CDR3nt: TGTGCCAGAAGCTTGTCGTTCAACCGGGACAGAGGGCCTTCGCATACGGGCAATGAGCAGTTCTTC; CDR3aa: CARSLSFNRDRGPSHTGNEQFF
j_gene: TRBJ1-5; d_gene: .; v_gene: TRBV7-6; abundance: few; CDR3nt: TGTGCCAGCAGCTTGGAGGGGCAGCCCCAGCATTTT; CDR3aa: CASSLEGQPQHF
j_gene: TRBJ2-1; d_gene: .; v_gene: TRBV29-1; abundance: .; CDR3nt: TGCAGCGGAGGCCACAATGAGCAGTTCTTC; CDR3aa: CSGGHNEQFF
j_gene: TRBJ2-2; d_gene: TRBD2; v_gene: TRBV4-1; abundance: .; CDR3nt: TGCGCCAGCAGCCAAATATTGGGGGAGGGCCAAGGGGAGCTGTTTTTT; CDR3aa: CASSQILGEGQGELFF
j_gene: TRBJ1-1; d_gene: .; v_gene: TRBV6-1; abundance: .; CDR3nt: TGTGCCACATGGGAGCGCGTGGACACTGAAGCTTTCTTT; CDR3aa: CATWERVDTEAFF
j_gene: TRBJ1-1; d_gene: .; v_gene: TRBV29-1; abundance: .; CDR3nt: TGCAGCGCCGCTCTTGGGCCCGAAGCTTTCTTT; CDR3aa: CSAALGPEAFF
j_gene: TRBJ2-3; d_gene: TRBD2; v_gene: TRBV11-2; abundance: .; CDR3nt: TGTGCCAGCAGGGGGACTAACACAGATACGCAGTATTTT; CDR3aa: CASRGTNTDTQYF
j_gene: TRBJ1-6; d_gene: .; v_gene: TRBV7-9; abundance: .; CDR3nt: TGTGCCAGCAGCTTAGTTAGTGGCGGGAGCTCCTATAATTCACCCCTCCACTTT; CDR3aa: CASSLVSGGSSYNSPLHF
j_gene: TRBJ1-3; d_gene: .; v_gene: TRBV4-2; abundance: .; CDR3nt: TGTGCCAGCAGCCAAGATCTGAGGAGGGGAGACTCTGGAAACACCATATATTTT; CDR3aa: CASSQDLRRGDSGNTIYF
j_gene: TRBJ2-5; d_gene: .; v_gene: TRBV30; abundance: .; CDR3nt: TGTGCCTGGACGCACAGGACAGTGTACCAAGAGACCCAGTACTTC; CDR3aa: CAWTHRTVYQETQYF
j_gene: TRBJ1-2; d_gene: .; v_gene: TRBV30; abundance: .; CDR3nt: TGTGCCTGGAGTCTCTTACACCAGACAGTTGGAGGCTACACCTTC; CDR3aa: CAWSLLHQTVGGYTF
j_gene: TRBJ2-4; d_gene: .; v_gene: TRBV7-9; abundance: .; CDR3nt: TGTGCCAGCAGCTCACAGGAGCTCAACATTCAGTACTTC; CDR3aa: CASSSQELNIQYF
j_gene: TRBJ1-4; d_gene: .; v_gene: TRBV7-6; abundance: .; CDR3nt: TGTGCCAGCAGCCCTCGACAGAGTGCAACTAATGAAAAACTGTTTTTT; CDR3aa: CASSPRQSATNEKLFF
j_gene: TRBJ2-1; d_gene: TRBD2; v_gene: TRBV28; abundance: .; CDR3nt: TGTGCCAGCAGCCGCCACCCGGGACTAGACCGGAGTGAGCAGTTCTTC; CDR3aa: CASSRHPGLDRSEQFF
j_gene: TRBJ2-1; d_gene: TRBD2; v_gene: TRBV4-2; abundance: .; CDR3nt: TGTGCCAGCAGCCGAGGCACGGGCGCGGGAGTAGGGAATGAGCAGTTCTTC; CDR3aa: CASSRGTGAGVGNEQFF
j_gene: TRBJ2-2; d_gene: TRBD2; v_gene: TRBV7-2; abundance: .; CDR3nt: TGTGCCAGCAGCTTTTTGGTTGCGGGAGTGACCGGGGAGCTGTTTTTT; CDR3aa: CASSFLVAGVTGELFF
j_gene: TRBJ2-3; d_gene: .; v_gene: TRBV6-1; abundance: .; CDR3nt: TGTGCCAGCAGCTCCCCCGGGACTAGCACAGATACGCAGTATTTT; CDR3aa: CASSSPGTSTDTQYF
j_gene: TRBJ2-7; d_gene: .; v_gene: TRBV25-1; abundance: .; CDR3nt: TGTGCCAGCAGTGACCCCGCGGGGGCTGCCTACGAGCAGTACTTC; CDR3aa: CASSDPAGAAYEQYF
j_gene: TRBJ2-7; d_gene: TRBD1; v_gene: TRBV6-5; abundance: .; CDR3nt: TGTGCCACACGGCAGGGGGACGAGCAGTACTTC; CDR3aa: CATRQGDEQYF
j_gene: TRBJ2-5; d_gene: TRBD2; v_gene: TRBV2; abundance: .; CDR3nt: TGTGCCAGCAGTACGACTAGCGGGATGGTGGAGACCCAGTACTTC; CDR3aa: CASSTTSGMVETQYF
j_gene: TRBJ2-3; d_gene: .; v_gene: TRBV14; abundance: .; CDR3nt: TGTGCCAGCAGCCCTTATCTACGTAGCAGCACAGATACGCAGTATTTT; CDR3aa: CASSPYLRSSTDTQYF
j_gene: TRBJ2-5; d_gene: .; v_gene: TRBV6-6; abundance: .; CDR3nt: TGTGCCAGCAGTTACCGGGAGGGGGCAGGGACCCAGTACTTC; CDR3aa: CASSYREGAGTQYF
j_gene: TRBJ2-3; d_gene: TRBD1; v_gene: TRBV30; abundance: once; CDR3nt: TGTGCCTGGAGTGTAGGGACAGGGAGCACAGATACGCAGTATTTT; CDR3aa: CAWSVGTGSTDTQYF